This T cell receptor beta chain was recorded in a study of blood T cell repertoires in COVID-19 (dated by TCRdb to the early 2020s). Study-level background: The collaborator samples originated in the United States, Italy and Spain and spanned the acute and convalescent phases of COVID-19. Deeply sampled blood TCRbeta repertoires from subjects exposed to, actively infected with, or recovered from COVID-19 were included in the dataset. HLA class I and class II types, where available, came from metadata supplied by the sample provider rather than from assay-based typing. Nearly every sample came with metadata listing a de-identified subject ID, COVID-19 status, age in years and sex. The prospective study material was composed of cDNA or gDNA derived from T cells, B-cell-depleted T cells, or PBMCs. A freely available public database, intended as a resource for researchers studying the immune response to SARS-CoV-2, is where the repertoires were released. Samples came from the ongoing ImmuneRACE study (first 160 participants) plus 1,254 subjects from 6 global collaborators. Overall study results and their limits: The quantity of clinical and demographic metadata differed by source and by participant and was supplied without curation.

About this clone itself: Which antigen it targets is not known. No base quality information exists; no much larger clone differs at one position.

TCRbeta CDR3 regions were amplified from genomic DNA using the immunoSEQ Assay, a bias-controlled multiplex PCR. As for how the authors treated the data: Nucleated cell counts per sample were estimated from amplification of reference gene primers within the assay. To quantify the absolute abundance of each unique TCRbeta CDR3 rearrangement, sequence reads were collapsed and filtered. For each sample, productive Simpson clonality was calculated as the square root of Simpson's diversity index across productive rearrangements. The immuneACCESS repertoire file appears here via TCRdb, limited to in-frame rearrangements. These files lack a portion of the clones; in checked studies, under half of the deficit traces to unresolved V genes, and the cause of the others is not known. V and J calls and clone size are copied from that table; D and trimming were computed from the DNA. The sample table holds approximately 97,000 clones, of which 70% to 90% were seen once. The ten most abundant clones make up about 2.9% of the sample.

The collaborating institutions used their own protocols to collect whole blood in K2EDTA tubes. For TCRbeta analysis, collaborators shipped samples as frozen whole blood, isolated PBMCs, or DNA extracted from either of those sample types. Material for sequencing was peripheral blood. This receptor was obtained from a man aged 50 or older with active or convalescent COVID-19.

The CDR3 reads as follows: CASSYSERNQPQHF. At the DNA level, the sequence is TGTGCCAGCAGTTACTCGGAGCGCAATCAGCCCCAGCATTTT. The sequence links TRBV6-5 to TRBJ1-5; the D gene remains uncertain. The CDR3 sequence holds 14 residues, the cysteine and phenylalanine included. CDR3 DNA is the only sequence kept; it has 42 bases, read in frame from the first base. The junction carries 5 bases between V and J, which are trimmed by 0 bases and 2 bases respectively. From the germline V gene, CDR1 is MNHEY and CDR2 is SVGAGI.